This TCR beta chain derives from a study of T cells after yellow fever vaccination. Study details: In the case of low-cell-number fractions, SMART-Seq v4 Ultra Low Input was used for preparation. General observations from the study: Reappearance after the booster was observed for most primary-vaccination clones (96% CD4, almost 90% CD8).

TCRdb independently ran MiXCR on the 5' RACE reads; one entry per CDR3 protein. Counted here are around 310,000 distinct CDR3 sequences, 8.5% to 10% occurring once; the ten biggest clones make up more than 15%. This clonotype occurred many times. The target antigen is unknown. The clonotype was recovered from a man aged 18 to 29 who received the YFV17D yellow fever vaccine. The sample here was PBMCs, taken on the day of the first yellow fever vaccination.

CDR3 in amino acids: CASSHSAEREENYGYTF. In DNA form, the CDR3 reads TGTGCCAGCAGCCATTCAGCTGAGAGAGAAGAGAACTATGGCTACACCTTC. V gene TRBV4-2 combines with J gene TRBJ1-2; D not resolved. Germline assignment: CDR1 LGHNA and CDR2 YNFKEQ. CDR3 length equals 17 residues. V lost 3 bases and J lost 2, with 19 bases in between.